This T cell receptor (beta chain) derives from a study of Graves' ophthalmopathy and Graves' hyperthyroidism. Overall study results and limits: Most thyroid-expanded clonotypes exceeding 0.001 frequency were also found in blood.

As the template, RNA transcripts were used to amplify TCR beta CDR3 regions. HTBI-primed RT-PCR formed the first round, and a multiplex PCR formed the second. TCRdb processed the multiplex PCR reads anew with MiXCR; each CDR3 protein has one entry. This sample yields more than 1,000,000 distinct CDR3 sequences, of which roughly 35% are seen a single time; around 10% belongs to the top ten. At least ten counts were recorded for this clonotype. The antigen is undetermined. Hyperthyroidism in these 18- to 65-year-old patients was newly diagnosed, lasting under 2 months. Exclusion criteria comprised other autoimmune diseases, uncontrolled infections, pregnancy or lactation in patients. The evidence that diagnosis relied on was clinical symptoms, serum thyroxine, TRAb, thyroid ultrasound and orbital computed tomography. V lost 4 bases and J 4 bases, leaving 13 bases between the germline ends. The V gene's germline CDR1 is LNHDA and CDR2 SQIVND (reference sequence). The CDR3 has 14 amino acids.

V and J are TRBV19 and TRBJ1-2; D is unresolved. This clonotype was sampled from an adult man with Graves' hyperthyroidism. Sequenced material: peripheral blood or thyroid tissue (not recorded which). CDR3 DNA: TGTGCCAGTAGTAGTGGATTGGACCGCTATGGCTACACCTTC. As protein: CASSSGLDRYGYTF.